The 5 T cell receptor beta chains reported below all come from one sample, sequenced in a study of blood T cell repertoires in COVID-19. The assay was immunoSEQ multiplex PCR, and TCRdb's table has in-frame clones only and misses some. The sample includes 200,000 or so clones, 65% to 90% of them seen just once. Sequencing was done on a sample of PBMCs or T cells enriched from blood (not recorded which). The source is a woman aged 40 to 50 with acute COVID-19.

The chain couples TRBV28 to TRBJ1-5; no firm D call. The CDR3 has 12 residues. Germline loops: CDR1 MDHEN, CDR2 SYDVKM. V lost 10 bases to trimming and J lost 3 bases, with 10 bases between them. This CDR3 reads CATWANNQPQHF. The CDR3 DNA follows: TGTGCCACCTGGGCTAACAATCAGCCCCAGCATTTT.

J is TRBJ2-2 and V is TRBV24-1; TRBD1 might be the D (6 bases). The germline V gene has CDR1 KGHDR and CDR2 SFDVKD. The V end was cut by 0 bases, the J end by 5 bases, with 12 bases between. The CDR3 is made up of 16 amino acids. The CDR3 sequence is CATSDLHRARTGELFF. CDR3 bases: TGTGCCACCAGTGATTTGCACAGGGCGCGAACCGGGGAGCTGTTTTTT.

This clone occurred a few times. The rearrangement links TRBV5-6 to TRBJ2-1; TRBD1 is a possible D gene (6 bases). The CDR3 length is 14 residues. Germline CDR1 is SGHDT and CDR2 is YYEEEE. Trimming took 4 bases from V and 7 from J, leaving 15 bases between them. CDR3 protein: CASSETGTKNEQFF. CDR3 DNA sequence: TGTGCCAGCAGCGAAACCGGGACAAAGAATGAGCAGTTCTTC.

CDR3 sequence reads: CASTAAGGTEPQHF. CDR3 DNA: TGTGCCAGCACCGCCGCAGGGGGCACGGAGCCCCAGCATTTT. The V and J genes are TRBV27 and TRBJ1-5; 8 bases are shared with TRBD1. CDR1 MNHEY and CDR2 SMNVEV come from the germline V gene (reference sequence). The CDR3 contains 14 residues. The J segment lost 8 bases and the V segment lost 7 bases, leaving 10 bases of the junction unmatched.

CDR3 in DNA: TGTGCCAGCGAAGATAGACAGAACACTGAAGCTTTCTTT. It encodes CASEDRQNTEAFF. The rearrangement links TRBV6-5 to TRBJ1-1; no reliable D call. V lost 8 bases, J lost 1 base, and 11 bases lay in between. The CDR3 sequence is 13 residues long. Germline CDR1 and CDR2: MNHEY and SVGAGI.